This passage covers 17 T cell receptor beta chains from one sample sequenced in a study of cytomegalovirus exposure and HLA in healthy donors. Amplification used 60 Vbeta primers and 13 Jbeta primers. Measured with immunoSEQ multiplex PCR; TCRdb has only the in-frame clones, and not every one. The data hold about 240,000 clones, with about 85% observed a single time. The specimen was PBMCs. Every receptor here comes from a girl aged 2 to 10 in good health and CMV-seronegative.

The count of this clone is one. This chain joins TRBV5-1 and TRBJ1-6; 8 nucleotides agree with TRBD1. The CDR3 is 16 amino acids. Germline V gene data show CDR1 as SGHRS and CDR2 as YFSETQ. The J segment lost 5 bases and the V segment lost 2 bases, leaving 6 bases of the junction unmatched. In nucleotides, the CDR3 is TGCGCCAGCAGCTTCGTACGGACAGGGAATAATTCACCCCTCCACTTT. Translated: CASSFVRTGNNSPLHF. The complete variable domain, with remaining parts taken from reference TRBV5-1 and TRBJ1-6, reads KAGVTQTPRYLIKTRGQQVTLSCSPISGHRSVSWYQQTPGQGLQFLFEYFSETQRNKGNFPGRFSGRQFSNSRSEMNVSTLELGDSALYLCASSFVRTGNNSPLHFGNGTRLTVT.

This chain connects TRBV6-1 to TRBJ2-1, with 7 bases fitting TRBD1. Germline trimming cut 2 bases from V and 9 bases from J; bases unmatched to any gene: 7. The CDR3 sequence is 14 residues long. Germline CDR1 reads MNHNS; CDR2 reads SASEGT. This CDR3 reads CASSELLGGSEQFF. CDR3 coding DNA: TGTGCCAGCAGTGAATTATTAGGGGGCTCTGAGCAGTTCTTC.

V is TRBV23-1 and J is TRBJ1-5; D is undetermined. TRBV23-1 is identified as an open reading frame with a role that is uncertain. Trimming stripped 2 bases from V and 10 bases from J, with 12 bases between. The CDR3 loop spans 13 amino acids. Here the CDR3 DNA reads TGCGCCAGCAGTCAAGTCGCGGAAAGTCCCCAGCATTTT. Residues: CASSQVAESPQHF.

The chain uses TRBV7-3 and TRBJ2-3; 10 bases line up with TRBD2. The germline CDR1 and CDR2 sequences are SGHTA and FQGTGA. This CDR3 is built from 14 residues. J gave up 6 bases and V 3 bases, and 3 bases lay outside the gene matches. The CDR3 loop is CASSLERGGDTQYF. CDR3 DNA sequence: TGTGCCAGCAGCTTGGAGCGGGGGGGGGATACGCAGTATTTT.

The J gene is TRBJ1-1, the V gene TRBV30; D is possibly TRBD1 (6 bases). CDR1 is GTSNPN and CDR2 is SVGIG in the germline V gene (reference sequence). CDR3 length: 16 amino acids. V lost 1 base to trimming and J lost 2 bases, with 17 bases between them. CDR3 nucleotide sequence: TGTGCCTGGAGTGCCGGGTTAGGGGGGGGCAACACTGAAGCTTTCTTT. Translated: CAWSAGLGGGNTEAFF.

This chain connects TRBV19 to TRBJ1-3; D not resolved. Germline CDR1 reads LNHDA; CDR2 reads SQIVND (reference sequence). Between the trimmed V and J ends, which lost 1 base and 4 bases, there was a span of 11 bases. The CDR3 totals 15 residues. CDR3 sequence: CASSIGATPGNTIYF. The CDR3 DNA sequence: TGTGCCAGTAGTATAGGCGCAACCCCAGGAAACACCATATATTTT.

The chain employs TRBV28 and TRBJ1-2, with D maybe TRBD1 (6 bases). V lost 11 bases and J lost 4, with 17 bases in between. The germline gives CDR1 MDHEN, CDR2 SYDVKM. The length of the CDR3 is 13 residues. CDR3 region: CAHHRAGGYGYTF. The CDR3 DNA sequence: TGTGCCCACCACAGGGCGGGCGGCTATGGCTACACCTTC.

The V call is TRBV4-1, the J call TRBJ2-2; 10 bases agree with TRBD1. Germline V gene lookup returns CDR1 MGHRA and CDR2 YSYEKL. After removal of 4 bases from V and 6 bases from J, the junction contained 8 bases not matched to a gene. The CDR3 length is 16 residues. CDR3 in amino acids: CASSLTRDRGPGELFF. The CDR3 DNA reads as TGCGCCAGCAGCCTGACCCGGGACAGGGGCCCCGGGGAGCTGTTTTTT.

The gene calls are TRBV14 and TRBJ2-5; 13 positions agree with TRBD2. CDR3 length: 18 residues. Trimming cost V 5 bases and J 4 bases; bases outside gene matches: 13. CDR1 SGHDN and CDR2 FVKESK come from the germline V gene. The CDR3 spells CASSAPGTSGMSLETQYF. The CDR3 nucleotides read TGTGCCAGCAGCGCACCCGGGACTAGCGGGATGTCGTTAGAGACCCAGTACTTC.

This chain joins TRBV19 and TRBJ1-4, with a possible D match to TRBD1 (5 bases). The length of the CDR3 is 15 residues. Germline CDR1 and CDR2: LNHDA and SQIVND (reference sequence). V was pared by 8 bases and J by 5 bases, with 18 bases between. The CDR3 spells CASGRAGTANEKLFF. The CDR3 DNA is TGTGCCAGTGGGAGGGCCGGGACGGCCAATGAAAAACTGTTTTTT. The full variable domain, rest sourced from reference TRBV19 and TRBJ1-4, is DGGITQSPKYLFRKEGQNVTLSCEQNLNHDAMYWYRQDPGQGLRLIYYSQIVNDFQKGDIAEGYSVSREKKESFPLTVTSAQKNPTAFYLCASGRAGTANEKLFFGSGTQLSVL.

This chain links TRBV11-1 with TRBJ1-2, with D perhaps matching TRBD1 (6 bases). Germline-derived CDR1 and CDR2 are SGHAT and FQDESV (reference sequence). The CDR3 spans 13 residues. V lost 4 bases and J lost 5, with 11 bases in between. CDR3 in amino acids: CASSSDRLYGYTF. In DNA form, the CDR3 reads TGTGCCAGCAGCTCCGACAGGCTGTATGGCTACACCTTC. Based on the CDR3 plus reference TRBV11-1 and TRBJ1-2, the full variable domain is EAEVAQSPRYKITEKSQAVAFWCDPISGHATLYWYRQILGQGPELLVQFQDESVVDDSQLPKDRFSAERLKGVDSTLKIQPAELGDSAMYLCASSSDRLYGYTFGSGTRLTVV.

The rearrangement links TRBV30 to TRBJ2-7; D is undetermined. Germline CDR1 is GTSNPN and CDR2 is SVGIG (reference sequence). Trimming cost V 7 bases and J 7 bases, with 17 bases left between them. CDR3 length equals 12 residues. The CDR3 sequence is CAYSSSSREQYF. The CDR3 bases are TGTGCCTACTCTTCCTCCTCGCGAGAGCAGTACTTC.

The CDR3 bases are TGTGCCAGCAGTTTAGGGACAGGGAACAGTGGCTACACCTTC. It is translated as CASSLGTGNSGYTF. This chain joins TRBV27 and TRBJ1-2; 9 nucleotides agree with TRBD1. The junction had 5 bases not matched to a gene; V was cut back by 2 bases and J by 7 bases. From germline, CDR1 is MNHEY and CDR2 SMNVEV (reference sequence). The CDR3 has 14 amino acids.

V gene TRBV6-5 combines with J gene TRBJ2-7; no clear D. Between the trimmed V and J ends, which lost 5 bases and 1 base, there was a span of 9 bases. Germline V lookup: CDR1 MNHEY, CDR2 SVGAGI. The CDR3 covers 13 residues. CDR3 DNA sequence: TGTGCCAGCAGTATAAGCCTATCCTACGAGCAGTACTTC. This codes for CASSISLSYEQYF.

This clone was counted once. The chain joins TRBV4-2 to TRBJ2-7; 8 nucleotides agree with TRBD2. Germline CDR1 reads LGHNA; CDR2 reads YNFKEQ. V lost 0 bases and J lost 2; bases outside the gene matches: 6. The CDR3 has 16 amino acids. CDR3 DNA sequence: TGTGCCAGCAGCCAAGAGTATAGCGGGGCTCCCTACGAGCAGTACTTC. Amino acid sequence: CASSQEYSGAPYEQYF.

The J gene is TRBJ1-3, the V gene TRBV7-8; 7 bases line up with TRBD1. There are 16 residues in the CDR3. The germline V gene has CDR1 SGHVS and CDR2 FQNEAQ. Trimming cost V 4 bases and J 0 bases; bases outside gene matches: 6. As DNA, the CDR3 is TGTGCCAGCAGCTCTATGGACAGGATCTCTGGAAACACCATATATTTT. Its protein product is CASSSMDRISGNTIYF.

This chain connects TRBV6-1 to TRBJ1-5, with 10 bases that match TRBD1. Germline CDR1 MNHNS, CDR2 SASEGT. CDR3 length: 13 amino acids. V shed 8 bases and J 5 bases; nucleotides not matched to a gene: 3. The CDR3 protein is CASQTGGYQPQHF. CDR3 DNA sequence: TGTGCCAGCCAGACAGGGGGCTATCAGCCCCAGCATTTT.